The clone carrying this T cell receptor (beta chain) was seen only a few times. Its target is not known. TCRdb re-derived calls from the 5' RACE reads in MiXCR, one entry per CDR3 protein. Here the sample spans over 200,000 distinct CDR3 sequences, approximately 6.7% being singletons. The germline V gene encodes CDR1 LNHDA and CDR2 SQIVND (reference sequence). This CDR3 comprises 14 residues. Losses at the gene ends were 9 bases for V and 0 bases for J; bases not matched to a gene: 6. These data come from a study of T cells after yellow fever vaccination. On the study more broadly: SMART-Seq v4 Ultra Low Input prepared the low-cell-number fractions.

General study points: Detected again after the booster were most primary-vaccination clones, at approximately 96% CD4 and 88% CD8.

The clonotype comes from a man under 40 who received the YFV17D yellow fever vaccine. This chain connects TRBV19 to TRBJ1-1, with 8 positions matching TRBD1. The input for sequencing was CD4+ T cells sorted from PBMCs, taken on the day of the yellow fever booster vaccination. CDR3 region: CASDRGGMNTEAFF. CDR3 in DNA: TGTGCCAGCGACAGGGGAGGGATGAACACTGAAGCTTTCTTT.